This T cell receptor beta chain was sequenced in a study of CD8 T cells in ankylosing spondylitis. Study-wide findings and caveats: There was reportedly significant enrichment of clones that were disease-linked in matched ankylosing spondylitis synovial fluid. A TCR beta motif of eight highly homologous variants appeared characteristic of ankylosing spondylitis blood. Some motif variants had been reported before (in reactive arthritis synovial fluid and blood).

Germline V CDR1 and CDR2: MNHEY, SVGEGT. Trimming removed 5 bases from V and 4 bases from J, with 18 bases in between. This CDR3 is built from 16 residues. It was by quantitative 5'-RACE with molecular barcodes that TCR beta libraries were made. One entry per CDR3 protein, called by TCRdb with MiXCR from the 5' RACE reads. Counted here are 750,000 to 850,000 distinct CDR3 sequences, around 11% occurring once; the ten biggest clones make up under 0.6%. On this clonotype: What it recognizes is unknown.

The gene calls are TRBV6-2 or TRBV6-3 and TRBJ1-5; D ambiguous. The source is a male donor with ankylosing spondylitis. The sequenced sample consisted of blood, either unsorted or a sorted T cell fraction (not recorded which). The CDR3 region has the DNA TGTGCCAGCAGTACCCGGCCGGGCCGGCAAAATCAGCCCCAGCATTTT. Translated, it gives CASSTRPGRQNQPQHF.